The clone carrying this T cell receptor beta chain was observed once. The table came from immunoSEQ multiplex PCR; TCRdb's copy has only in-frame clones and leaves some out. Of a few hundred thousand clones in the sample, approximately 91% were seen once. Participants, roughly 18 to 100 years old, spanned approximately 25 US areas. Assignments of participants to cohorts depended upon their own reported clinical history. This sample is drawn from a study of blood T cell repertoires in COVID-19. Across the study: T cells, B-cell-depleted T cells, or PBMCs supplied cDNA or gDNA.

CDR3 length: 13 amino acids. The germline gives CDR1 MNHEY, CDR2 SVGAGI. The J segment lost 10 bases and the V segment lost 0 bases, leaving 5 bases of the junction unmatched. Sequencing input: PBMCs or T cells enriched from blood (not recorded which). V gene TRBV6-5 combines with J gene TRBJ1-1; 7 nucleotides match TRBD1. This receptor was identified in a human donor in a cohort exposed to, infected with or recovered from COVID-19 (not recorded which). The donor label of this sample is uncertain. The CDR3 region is CASSYSLRDRAFF. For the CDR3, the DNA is TGTGCCAGCAGTTACTCGTTGCGGGACAGAGCTTTCTTT.